One sample yielded the 28 T cell receptor beta chains listed below, sequenced in a study of circulating CD8 cells and anti-PD-1 response in melanoma. TCR libraries were prepared from roughly 15 ng of total RNA with the QIAseq Immune Repertoire TCR panel. TCRdb itself ran the reads through MiXCR, one entry per CDR3 protein. Of roughly 430 distinct CDR3 sequences listed, roughly 9% were seen once; the top ten hold around three fifths. From live CD3+CD8+TCRalphabeta+ cells, four PD-1 and/or TIGIT subsets were sorted. The specimen comprised CD8+ T cells from PBMCs, sampled at baseline or after one month of anti-PD-1 therapy (not recorded which). The source of these receptors is a human donor with melanoma.

This clonotype is labeled as large. This sequence joins TRBV24-1 and TRBJ2-7; the D is unclear. With 4 bases removed from V and 0 bases from J, the gap between germline ends came to 12 bases. CDR1 is KGHDR, CDR2 SFDVKD, per germline. This CDR3 spans 15 amino acids. The CDR3 bases are TGTGCCACCAGTGACTCGAAGACGGACTCCTACGAGCAGTACTTC. Translated: CATSDSKTDSYEQYF.

By share, this clonotype counts as medium-sized. V and J are TRBV7-2 and TRBJ2-3; D gene uncertain. CDR3 length: 11 amino acids. Germline values: CDR1 SGHTA, CDR2 FQGNSA. V shed 2 bases and J shed 5 bases, with 2 bases lying between them. CDR3 protein: CASSLRDTQYF. CDR3 nucleotide sequence: TGTGCCAGCAGCTTAAGAGATACGCAGTATTTT. The full variable domain, in which reference TRBV7-2 and TRBJ2-3 provide the parts outside the CDR3, is GAGVSQSPSNKVTEKGKDVELRCDPISGHTALYWYRQSLGQGLEFLIYFQGNSAPDKSGLPSDRFSAERTGGSVSTLTIQRTQQEDSAVYLCASSLRDTQYFGPGTRLTVL.

This clonotype is judged large. This chain uses TRBV4-3 with TRBJ2-1; D gene ambiguous. This CDR3 comprises 14 residues. Trimming removed 1 base from V and 8 bases from J, with 12 bases in between. Per germline, CDR1 LGHNA and CDR2 YSLEER. The CDR3 DNA is TGCGCCAGCAGCCAAGTTTTGGAAGGTTATGAGCAGTTCTTC. Protein sequence: CASSQVLEGYEQFF.

Judged by abundance, this clonotype is large. The chain has TRBV27 and TRBJ2-7, with TRBD2 identical over 7 bases. There are 15 residues in the CDR3. Germline V gene sequence: CDR1 MNHEY, CDR2 SMNVEV (reference sequence). The V and J ends lost 5 bases and 2 bases, in that order; junction bases with no gene match: 9. DNA of the CDR3: TGTGCCAGCAGTCCCTTGGGGGAGGGTGCCTACGAGCAGTACTTC. Translating gives CASSPLGEGAYEQYF.

Judged by abundance, this clonotype is medium-sized. This chain connects TRBV28 to TRBJ2-7; maybe TRBD2 (5 bases). The V end was cut by 7 bases, the J end by 0 bases, with 25 bases between. Germline lookup yields CDR1 MDHEN and CDR2 SYDVKM. The CDR3 contains 18 residues. The CDR3 DNA reads as TGTGCCAGCAATACCCTCTGGGTGGTGGGAGAGAGCTCCTACGAGCAGTACTTC. Residues: CASNTLWVVGESSYEQYF. The entire variable domain, with the rest obtained from reference TRBV28 and TRBJ2-7, is as follows: DVKVTQSSRYLVKRTGEKVFLECVQDMDHENMFWYRQDPGLGLRLIYFSYDVKMKEKGDIPEGYSVSREKKERFSLILESASTNQTSMYLCASNTLWVVGESSYEQYFGPGTRLTVT.

This clonotype is medium-sized (0.01 to 0.1%) within its sample. The CDR3 spells CASSYSYWTGANYGYTF. CDR3 nucleotides: TGTGCCAGCAGTTACTCGTATTGGACGGGAGCTAACTATGGCTACACCTTC. The chain is built from TRBV6-5 and TRBJ1-2; no firm D call. The V gene lost 0 bases and the J gene lost 0 bases, with 14 bases spanning the gap. The germline V gene encodes CDR1 MNHEY and CDR2 SVGAGI. This CDR3 has 17 residues.

This clonotype is labeled as medium-sized (0.01 to 0.1%). This chain connects TRBV5-5 to TRBJ2-1; D gene ambiguous. The length of the CDR3 is 14 residues. Between the trimmed V and J ends, which lost 4 bases and 0 bases, there was a span of 8 bases. Germline V gene data show CDR1 as SGHKS and CDR2 as YYEKEE (reference sequence). In DNA form, the CDR3 reads TGTGCCAGCAGCATACAGAGCTCCTACAATGAGCAGTTCTTC. Amino acids: CASSIQSSYNEQFF.

The chain uses TRBV19 and TRBJ1-1; weak D call: TRBD1 (5 bases). Trimming removed 2 bases at V and 4 bases at J, with 11 bases between. Germline V gene lookup returns CDR1 LNHDA and CDR2 SQIVND (reference sequence). The CDR3 consists of 14 residues. CDR3 protein: CASSISQGGTEAFF. CDR3 bases: TGTGCCAGTAGTATAAGTCAGGGCGGCACTGAAGCTTTCTTT.

This clonotype counts as medium-sized. V gene TRBV29-1 combines with J gene TRBJ2-5, with D perhaps matching TRBD2 (5 bases). This CDR3 has 19 amino acids. Germline values: CDR1 SQVTM, CDR2 ANQGSEA. Trimming shortened V by 1 base and J by 5 bases, and 29 bases separated the two germline ends. The CDR3 reads CSVEGVNPLGGLDWETQYF. In DNA form, the CDR3 reads TGCAGCGTTGAAGGGGTGAACCCGCTAGGCGGGTTGGATTGGGAGACCCAGTACTTC.

A word on this clonotype: A much more abundant neighbour one base away suggests this may be a read error. The chain uses TRBV27 and TRBJ2-6; D ambiguous. Germline CDR1 MNHEY, CDR2 SMNVEV (reference sequence). The CDR3 contains 15 residues. V was cut by 3 bases and J by 1 base, with 7 bases left in between. DNA for the CDR3: TGTGCCAGCAGTTTCACGGTTTCTGGGGCCAACGTCCTGACTTTC. This translates into CASSFTVSGANVLTF.

Relative to its sample, this clonotype is large. The chain links TRBV28 to TRBJ2-1, with 9 nucleotides matching TRBD1. CDR3 length: 14 amino acids. Germline V gives CDR1 MDHEN, CDR2 SYDVKM. With 3 bases clipped from V and 4 bases from J, the junction kept 1 base outside the gene matches. This CDR3 is CASSLGTGYNEQFF. As DNA, the CDR3 is TGTGCCAGCAGTTTGGGGACAGGGTACAATGAGCAGTTCTTC.

By sample fraction, this clonotype is medium-sized. The chain uses TRBV28 and TRBJ2-7; D not certain. Per germline, CDR1 MDHEN and CDR2 SYDVKM. The CDR3 is made up of 10 amino acids. Trimming took off 8 bases at V and 4 bases at J, with 6 bases between the two ends. CDR3 protein: CASGSYEQYF. The CDR3 bases are TGTGCCAGCGGGTCGTACGAGCAGTACTTC.

By frequency in the sample, this clonotype is large. This chain uses TRBV27 with TRBJ2-7; 7 bases agree with TRBD2. The germline gives CDR1 MNHEY, CDR2 SMNVEV (reference sequence). V trimming: 6 bases; J trimming: 6 bases; junction bases outside the gene matches: 11. This CDR3 region has 14 residues. CDR3 amino acids: CASSLGGRAFEQYF. In DNA form, the CDR3 reads TGTGCCAGCAGCCTGGGGGGGAGGGCCTTCGAGCAGTACTTC.

By its share, this clonotype is medium-sized. The CDR3 reads CSAPGGGGYEQYF. The CDR3 DNA follows: TGCAGTGCTCCTGGGGGAGGGGGCTACGAGCAGTACTTC. The chain links TRBV20-1 to TRBJ2-7; D may be TRBD2 (7 bases). The CDR3 consists of 13 residues. The germline CDR1 and CDR2 sequences are DFQATT and SNEGSKA (reference sequence). Trimming took 5 bases from V and 3 from J, leaving 14 bases between them.

On this clonotype: The conserved phenylalanine or tryptophan is not found at the CDR3 terminus, so this likely reflects a read error. V is TRBV27 and J is TRBJ2-7, with 10 bases matching TRBD1. Germline trimming cut 3 bases from V and 3 bases from J; bases unmatched to any gene: 11. This CDR3 is 17 amino acids long. Germline V gives CDR1 MNHEY, CDR2 SMNVEV (reference sequence). CDR3 amino acids: CASSFQPGGDRGYEQYY. DNA of the CDR3: TGTGCCAGCAGTTTTCAACCTGGTGGGGACAGGGGCTACGAGCAGTACTAC.

In its sample, this clonotype is medium-sized. The chain is built from TRBV20-1 and TRBJ1-1, with 7 nucleotides matching TRBD1. Losses at the gene ends were 3 bases for V and 8 bases for J; bases not matched to a gene: 15. The germline V gene has CDR1 DFQATT and CDR2 SNEGSKA (reference sequence). This CDR3 contains 15 residues. The CDR3 sequence is CSASDRVSPVSEAFF. CDR3 sequence (DNA): TGCAGTGCTAGCGACAGGGTCAGCCCCGTGTCGGAAGCTTTCTTT.

This clonotype is judged medium-sized. The chain recombines TRBV21-1 with TRBJ2-3; TRBD2 reflects the table's D call only, with no check against the DNA. TRBV21-1 is flagged as a pseudogene. The CDR3 runs to 16 residues. CDR3 DNA sequence: TGTGCCAGCAGCAAAGAGGGTGCTAGCGGTACTGATACGCAGTATTTT. Translated: CASSKEGASGTDTQYF.

By its share, this clonotype is large. The rearrangement uses TRBV25-1 and TRBJ2-7, with 7 bases aligning to TRBD1. Trimming at V came to 3 bases and at J to 4 bases, leaving 6 bases not matched to a gene. Germline values: CDR1 MGHDK, CDR2 SYGVNS. The CDR3 runs to 14 residues. The CDR3 nucleotides read TGTGCCAGCAGTGAGAGGGGCAGGGGGTACGAGCAGTACTTC. Translating gives CASSERGRGYEQYF.

This clonotype is medium-sized. This CDR3 reads CASSLVASANWDEQYF. As DNA, the CDR3 is TGTGCCAGCAGTTTAGTAGCTAGCGCTAACTGGGACGAGCAGTACTTC. The chain recombines TRBV27 with TRBJ2-7, with D tentatively TRBD2 (6 bases). The germline CDR1 and CDR2 sequences are MNHEY and SMNVEV (reference sequence). This CDR3 is built from 16 residues. Trimming stripped 2 bases from V and 5 bases from J, with 19 bases between.

By proportion, this clonotype is medium-sized. The chain links TRBV24-1 to TRBJ2-1; D is ambiguous. Germline assignment: CDR1 KGHDR and CDR2 SFDVKD. V shed 5 bases and J shed 6 bases, with 4 bases lying between them. The CDR3 runs 11 residues. The CDR3 DNA sequence: TGTGCCACCAGTGCGGGCAATGAGCAGTTCTTC. This sequence encodes CATSAGNEQFF.

By share, this clonotype ranks as medium-sized. V usage is TRBV27 and J usage is TRBJ2-7, with 9 bases fitting TRBD1. The CDR3 is made up of 14 amino acids. CDR1 is MNHEY and CDR2 is SMNVEV in the germline V gene (reference sequence). V dropped 2 bases and J dropped 5; count of bases not matched to a gene: 4. The CDR3 coding sequence is TGTGCCAGCAGTTTAGGGACAGGGAACAACGAGCAGTACTTC. This encodes CASSLGTGNNEQYF.

By its share, this clonotype is large (0.1 to 1%). The chain joins TRBV7-3 to TRBJ2-3, with TRBD2 matching over 8 bases. CDR3 size: 15 residues. Germline values: CDR1 SGHTA, CDR2 FQGTGA. J was trimmed by 4 bases and V by 5 bases; bases with no gene match: 8. The CDR3 region has the DNA TGTGCCAGCAGCCGACTAGCGCTTTCAGCAGATACGCAGTATTTT. It translates to CASSRLALSADTQYF.

This clonotype is categorized as large. V gene TRBV4-1 combines with J gene TRBJ2-7; the D is unclear. Per germline, CDR1 MGHRA and CDR2 YSYEKL. The CDR3 has 15 amino acids. Trimming stripped 0 bases from V and 2 bases from J, with 11 bases between. The CDR3 DNA follows: TGCGCCAGCAGCCAAGAGGAAGCAACCCCCTACGAGCAGTACTTC. Encoded protein: CASSQEEATPYEQYF.

In its sample, this clonotype was seen a few times. The junction departs from germline at one end; a sequencing error may be responsible. The chain couples TRBV28 to TRBJ2-2; the D gene is possibly TRBD2 (7 bases). This CDR3 comprises 13 residues. The germline gives CDR1 MDHEN, CDR2 SYDVKM. CDR3 loop: CASSFRGTGGLFF. The CDR3, as DNA: TGTGCCAGCAGTTTCCGGGGGACCGGGGGGCTGTTCTTT.

The sample holds a few counts of this clonotype. The V and J genes are TRBV28 and TRBJ2-7, with 10 bases matching TRBD2. Germline V gene data show CDR1 as MDHEN and CDR2 as SYDVKM. With V trimmed by 4 bases and J by 0 bases, 6 bases remained unmatched. The CDR3 runs to 16 residues. The CDR3 DNA is TGTGCCAGCAGTTCACTGAGCGGGAGGGCCTCCTACGAGCAGTACTTC. Translation gives CASSSLSGRASYEQYF.

Within the sample, this clonotype is large. Compared with germline, one end of the junction differs, possibly owing to a read error. V gene TRBV2 combines with J gene TRBJ1-5; 12 bases align to TRBD1. Germline V CDR1 and CDR2: SNHLY, FYNNEI. This CDR3 spans 15 amino acids. CDR3 region: CASREGTGGFQPQHF. CDR3 DNA: TGTGCCAGCAGGGAAGGGACAGGGGGCTTTCAGCCCCAGCATTTT.

By frequency in the sample, this clonotype is medium-sized. The chain combines TRBV27 with TRBJ2-7, with TRBD1 matching 10 bases. Trimming at V came to 3 bases and at J to 3 bases, leaving 11 bases not matched to a gene. CDR1 MNHEY and CDR2 SMNVEV come from the germline V gene (reference sequence). This CDR3 region has 17 residues. CDR3 nucleotide sequence: TGTGCCAGCAGTTTTCAACCTGGTGGGGACAGGGGCTACGAGCAGTACTTC. Residues: CASSFQPGGDRGYEQYF.

Relative to its sample, this clonotype is large (0.1 to 1%). Here the CDR3 DNA reads TGTGCCAGCAGCGTCAGCGGCTACCTAACAGACAATGAGCAGTTCTTC. Translating it yields CASSVSGYLTDNEQFF. V is TRBV11-2 and J is TRBJ2-1, with D possibly being TRBD2 (5 bases). This CDR3 is built from 16 residues. CDR1 and CDR2 (germline): SGHAT, FQNNGV. Deletions cut 5 bases from V and 5 bases from J, with 19 bases between.